The 7 T cell receptor beta chains reported below all come from one sample, sequenced in a study of CD8+ T cells in alopecia areata. CD4, CD8alpha, NKG2D, NKG2ACE and other markers guided sorting of pooled cutaneous lymph node cells. Sequencing relied on a cDNA template that was reverse transcribed from extracted RNA. Sequenced by immunoSEQ multiplex PCR; TCRdb stores in-frame clones only, minus some. The sample holds about 300,000 clones, and no clone turns up only once. Sequencing was carried out using CD4+ T cells sorted from a lymph node. All receptors derive from a C3H/HeJ mouse with alopecia areata. The strain's MHC type: H2-k.

This clone was counted a few times. The germline and genes are mouse ones. The read ends 4 residues before the CDR3 terminus; that terminus is restored from the germline J gene. The chain has TRBV16 and TRBJ2-5, with 10 bases identical to TRBD1. CDR1 and CDR2 (germline): SGHSA, FRNQAP. There are 13 residues in the CDR3. Partial CDR3 DNA: TGTGCAAGCAGCCGGGACAGGGGAGAC. Encoded protein: CASSRDRGD. The whole CDR3 sequence is CASSRDRGDTQYF.

About this clone: Mouse names are used for the genes. With the read ending 4 residues before the CDR3 end, the germline J gene is used to fill in that end. V usage is TRBV1 and J usage is TRBJ2-3, with D tentatively TRBD1 (5 bases). Germline CDR1 and CDR2: NSQYPW and LRSPGD (reference sequence). Trimming stripped 1 base from V and 3 bases from J, with 8 bases between. The CDR3 contains 14 residues. The DNA read from the CDR3 is TGCACCTGCAGTGCAGCAGGGTGGGCAGAA. Protein: CTCSAAGWAE. The whole CDR3 sequence is CTCSAAGWAETLYF.

This clone was picked up a small number of times. The genes are named according to mouse. The CDR3 goes on 4 residues after the read ends, and that part is filled in from the germline J gene. The V gene is TRBV13-3, the J gene TRBJ1-1; no reliable D call. Deletions cut 0 bases from V and 3 bases from J, with 6 bases between. The CDR3 is 13 residues long. Germline loops: CDR1 NNHDY, CDR2 SYVADS. CDR3 sequence reads: CASSDARDTEVFF. Incomplete CDR3 DNA: TGTGCCAGCAGTGATGCGAGGGACACA.

This clone was detected only a few times. Gene names follow the mouse nomenclature. The DNA ends 4 residues before the CDR3 does, and the rest of the CDR3 is filled in from the germline J gene. The gene calls are TRBV17 and TRBJ2-3, with 9 bases lining up with TRBD2. This CDR3 region has 15 residues. Germline CDR1 is MNHDT and CDR2 is YYDKIL. Unmatched junction bases numbered 4, after V lost 2 bases and J lost 4 bases. The CDR3 protein is CASSRFGGASETLYF. The covered CDR3 bases are TGTGCTAGCAGTAGATTTGGGGGGGCATCAGAA.

This clone was seen a few times. Gene names and germline match the mouse. The DNA ends 3 residues before the CDR3 does, and the rest of the CDR3 is filled in from the germline J gene. The gene calls are TRBV19 and TRBJ1-6, with D possibly matching TRBD1 (5 bases). TRBJ1-6 belongs to the ORF category, with a function that is uncertain. The length of the CDR3 is 15 residues. The germline V and J ends were trimmed by 4 bases and 0 bases, with 8 bases remaining between them. Germline V gives CDR1 FNHDT, CDR2 SITEND (reference sequence). The CDR3: CASSRTPSYNSPLYF. The covered CDR3 bases are TGTGCCAGCAGTCGGACACCTTCCTATAATTCGCCC.

This clone was detected a few times. Germline and genes here are mouse. Sequencing ends 4 residues short of the CDR3 end; the germline J gene provides the rest. This sequence joins TRBV13-1 and TRBJ2-4, with TRBD1 identical over 7 bases. Germline V gives CDR1 NSHNY, CDR2 SYGAGN. The CDR3 extends over 15 amino acids. Losses at the gene ends were 3 bases for V and 0 bases for J; bases not matched to a gene: 4. The sequenced part of the CDR3 DNA is TGTGCCAGCAGTGGGGACAGATCTAGTCAAAAC. Encoded protein: CASSGDRSSQN. The whole CDR3 reads CASSGDRSSQNTLYF.

A word on this clone: Any gene name here is a mouse gene name. The DNA ends 4 residues before the CDR3 does, and the rest of the CDR3 is filled in from the germline J gene. Other DNA sequences in this specimen translate into the identical CDR3. The rearrangement uses TRBV19 and TRBJ2-5; TRBD2 agrees at 8 bases. V lost 5 bases and J lost 2; bases outside the gene matches: 1. This CDR3 has 13 amino acids. Germline lookup yields CDR1 FNHDT and CDR2 SITEND (reference sequence). The CDR3 loop reads CASRLGVQDTQYF. The sequenced part of the CDR3 DNA is TGTGCCAGCAGACTGGGGGTCCAAGAC. Looking up the rest from reference TRBV19 and TRBJ2-5 gives the full variable domain: GGIITQTPKFLIGQEGQKLTLKCQQNFNHDTMYWYRQDSGKGLRLIYYSITENDLQKGDLSEGYDASREKKSSFSLTVTSAQKNEMAVFLCASRLGVQDTQYFGPGTRLLVL.